What follows are 28 T cell receptor beta chains derived from one specimen sequenced in a study of blood T cell repertoires in COVID-19. TCRdb keeps only in-frame clones here, not all; method: immunoSEQ multiplex PCR. Of roughly 53,000 clones detected, more than 85% appear once; the ten largest clones hold under 6%. Sequenced: peripheral blood. The origin of the receptors is a man aged 40-55 years with active COVID-19.

This clone was recorded only once. V usage is TRBV14 and J usage is TRBJ2-7; 8 positions agree with TRBD1. The V gene's germline CDR1 is SGHDN and CDR2 FVKESK. This CDR3 is 12 amino acids long. Trimming removed 0 bases from V and 13 bases from J; junction bases left unmatched: 5. In nucleotides, the CDR3 is TGTGCCAGCAGCCAAGATCGGACAGGGATTTACTTC. It codes for CASSQDRTGIYF.

This chain links TRBV7-6 with TRBJ1-2; 10 bases map to TRBD1. CDR1 is SGHVS and CDR2 is FNYEAQ in the germline V gene. The CDR3 spans 15 residues. V gave up 1 base and J gave up 6 bases; unmatched junction bases: 5. CDR3 nucleotides: TGTGCCAGCAGCTTAGAAGAGACAGGGGGCCATGGCTACACCTTC. Protein product: CASSLEETGGHGYTF. The full variable domain, rest sourced from reference TRBV7-6 and TRBJ1-2, is GAGVSQSPRYKVTKRGQDVALRCDPISGHVSLYWYRQALGQGPEFLTYFNYEAQQDKSGLPNDRFSAERPEGSISTLTIQRTEQRDSAMYRCASSLEETGGHGYTFGSGTRLTVV.

The CDR3, as DNA: TGTGCCAGCAGCGTAGGGGGACAGGGGGCGTACGAGCAGTACTTC. Translating it yields CASSVGGQGAYEQYF. The rearrangement links TRBV9 to TRBJ2-7, with 12 bases fitting TRBD1. Per the germline V gene, CDR1 is SGDLS and CDR2 is YYNGEE. CDR3 length: 15 residues. Germline trimming cut 0 bases from V and 4 bases from J; bases unmatched to any gene: 2.

V and J are TRBV7-8 and TRBJ2-7; D might be TRBD2 (5 bases). Germline V CDR1 and CDR2: SGHVS, FQNEAQ. V gave up 7 bases and J gave up 4 bases, with 17 bases separating them. The CDR3 loop spans 14 amino acids. CDR3 sequence: CASTAERASYEQYF. The CDR3 coding sequence is TGTGCCAGCACAGCGGAGAGGGCCTCATACGAGCAGTACTTC.

The gene calls are TRBV5-1 and TRBJ2-1; unclear D gene. CDR3 length: 14 residues. CDR1 and CDR2 (germline): SGHRS, YFSETQ. Trimming shortened V by 2 bases and J by 6 bases, and 12 bases separated the two germline ends. CDR3 sequence (DNA): TGCGCCAGCAGCTTAGACGGCGGCCTCAATGAGCAGTTCTTC. The encoded protein is CASSLDGGLNEQFF.

The rearrangement joins TRBV28 to TRBJ2-7; possibly TRBD1 for D (5 bases). Deletions cut 6 bases from V and 3 bases from J, with 18 bases between. This CDR3 is built from 15 residues. Per germline, CDR1 MDHEN and CDR2 SYDVKM. The CDR3 DNA sequence: TGTGCCAGCAGGAACCCCAGGGATGATATCTACGAGCAGTACTTC. It encodes CASRNPRDDIYEQYF.

This clone was seen just once. V gene TRBV5-1 combines with J gene TRBJ1-1; 7 bases match TRBD1. V lost 4 bases to trimming and J lost 2 bases; unmatched junction nucleotides: 5. The CDR3 covers 14 residues. CDR1 and CDR2 from the germline V gene are SGHRS and YFSETQ. CDR3 amino acids: CASSLRQGNTEAFF. In DNA, the CDR3 is TGCGCCAGCAGCCTCAGACAGGGAAACACTGAAGCTTTCTTT.

The chain joins TRBV5-1 to TRBJ2-7; tentatively, D is TRBD1 (6 bases). V was cut by 6 bases and J by 1 base, with 17 bases left in between. CDR1 is SGHRS, CDR2 YFSETQ, per germline. This CDR3 spans 15 amino acids. Written as DNA, the CDR3 is TGCGCCAGCACCTCCAGGGGCGCGAGATCCTACGAGCAGTACTTC. Translated: CASTSRGARSYEQYF.

The chain is built from TRBV27 and TRBJ2-1; D not certain. There are 14 residues in the CDR3. Germline loops: CDR1 MNHEY, CDR2 SMNVEV (reference sequence). V lost 6 bases and J 0 bases, leaving 9 bases between the germline ends. The chain's CDR3 is CASSAVGSYNEQFF. CDR3 DNA: TGTGCCAGCAGCGCGGTGGGCTCCTACAATGAGCAGTTCTTC.

The rearrangement joins TRBV30 to TRBJ1-5; D not resolved. Per germline, CDR1 GTSNPN and CDR2 SVGIG (reference sequence). The CDR3 is 12 residues long. Trimming removed 5 bases at V and 7 bases at J, with 12 bases between. The CDR3 sequence: CAWGRAGQPQHF. As DNA, the CDR3 is TGTGCCTGGGGGCGGGCGGGGCAGCCCCAGCATTTT.

This chain joins TRBV11-2 and TRBJ2-1; TRBD2 matches 9 bases. CDR3 length: 15 residues. J was trimmed by 8 bases and V by 1 base; bases with no gene match: 6. Germline V CDR1 and CDR2: SGHAT, FQNNGV. The CDR3 region has the DNA TGTGCCAGCAGCTTAGTTGCTAGCGGGATGGATGAGCAGTTCTTC. Encoded protein: CASSLVASGMDEQFF.

The V call is TRBV19, the J call TRBJ1-2, with TRBD1 as a possible D gene (5 bases). The germline CDR1 and CDR2 sequences are LNHDA and SQIVND (reference sequence). The CDR3 is 15 amino acids. Between the trimmed V and J ends, which lost 4 bases and 6 bases, there was a span of 18 bases. CDR3 loop: CASSTPGLLRNGYTF. The CDR3 DNA sequence: TGTGCCAGTAGTACACCGGGACTCTTACGTAATGGCTACACCTTC. Full variable domain (outside the CDR3, taken from reference TRBV19 and TRBJ1-2): DGGITQSPKYLFRKEGQNVTLSCEQNLNHDAMYWYRQDPGQGLRLIYYSQIVNDFQKGDIAEGYSVSREKKESFPLTVTSAQKNPTAFYLCASSTPGLLRNGYTFGSGTRLTVV.

DNA for the CDR3: TGCAGTGCTATACAGCTCGACGAGCAGTACTTC. Translating gives CSAIQLDEQYF. The V and J genes are TRBV20-1 and TRBJ2-7; D gene unclear. The V gene lost 4 bases and the J gene lost 5 bases, with 9 bases spanning the gap. CDR1 and CDR2 from the germline V gene are DFQATT and SNEGSKA (reference sequence). The CDR3 length is 11 residues.

The V and J genes are TRBV7-8 and TRBJ1-6; tentative D call: TRBD1 (5 bases). V lost 3 bases and J 8 bases, leaving 11 bases between the germline ends. Per germline, CDR1 SGHVS and CDR2 FQNEAQ. The CDR3 has 14 amino acids. CDR3 sequence (DNA): TGTGCCAGCAGCTTTCAGGGTCAGGATTCACCCCTCCACTTT. Amino acid sequence: CASSFQGQDSPLHF.

The chain joins TRBV15 to TRBJ2-2; D is perhaps TRBD1 (5 bases). The CDR3 spans 18 residues. V was cut by 0 bases and J by 4 bases, with 18 bases left in between. The germline V gene has CDR1 LNHNV and CDR2 YYDKDF (reference sequence). In DNA, the CDR3 is TGTGCCACCAGCAGAGATTCGAGCAGGGCGGCTCTCACCGGGGAGCTGTTTTTT. Its protein product is CATSRDSSRAALTGELFF.

The rearrangement joins TRBV24-1 to TRBJ1-2, with D perhaps TRBD1 (5 bases). CDR1 is KGHDR, CDR2 SFDVKD, per germline. V lost 4 bases and J lost 1, with 6 bases in between. The CDR3 is made up of 13 amino acids. CDR3 amino acids: CATSDDSNYGYTF. In DNA form, the CDR3 reads TGTGCCACCAGTGACGACAGTAACTATGGCTACACCTTC.

The chain links TRBV7-3 to TRBJ2-1, with 8 bases matching TRBD2. This CDR3 contains 14 residues. J was trimmed by 9 bases and V by 2 bases; bases with no gene match: 6. CDR1 is SGHTA and CDR2 is FQGTGA in the germline V gene. The CDR3 DNA follows: TGTGCCAGCAGCTTAGATGGGACTAGGCTTGAGCAGTTCTTC. It yields the protein CASSLDGTRLEQFF.

V is TRBV6-5 and J is TRBJ1-2; unclear D gene. Per the germline V gene, CDR1 is MNHEY and CDR2 is SVGAGI. This CDR3 has 13 residues. The V end was cut by 4 bases, the J end by 1 base, with 7 bases between. The CDR3 DNA reads as TGTGCCAGCAGTTTCGAGGTTAACTATGGCTACACCTTC. The encoded protein is CASSFEVNYGYTF.

The V gene is TRBV2, the J gene TRBJ2-7; perhaps TRBD1 as D (7 bases). The ends were cut back, 6 bases at V and 0 bases at J, with 15 bases in the middle. The germline V gene encodes CDR1 SNHLY and CDR2 FYNNEI. CDR3 size: 15 residues. CDR3 coding DNA: TGTGCCAGCAGCCTGGCGCGGGACAGCTCCTACGAGCAGTACTTC. It codes for CASSLARDSSYEQYF.

The gene calls are TRBV9 and TRBJ1-2; 7 bases line up with TRBD1. Germline V gene data show CDR1 as SGDLS and CDR2 as YYNGEE. Trimming at V came to 4 bases and at J to 5 bases, leaving 8 bases not matched to a gene. The CDR3 consists of 14 residues. The CDR3: CASSQGTEGYGYTF. The CDR3 region has the DNA TGTGCCAGCAGCCAAGGGACAGAAGGGTATGGCTACACCTTC.

This sequence joins TRBV10-3 and TRBJ2-7; TRBD2 agrees at 12 bases. Germline CDR1 and CDR2: ENHRY and SYGVKD. V gave up 11 bases and J gave up 3 bases; unmatched junction bases: 17. This CDR3 is built from 17 residues. The CDR3 DNA reads as TGTGCCTCGTTGACCGAGGATACTAGCGGGAGGATCTACGAGCAGTACTTC. It yields the protein CASLTEDTSGRIYEQYF.

This clone came up once. The V call is TRBV24-1, the J call TRBJ1-1; no firm D call. The ends were cut back, 4 bases at V and 4 bases at J, with 9 bases in the middle. Germline V gene lookup returns CDR1 KGHDR and CDR2 SFDVKD. The CDR3 contains 13 residues. The CDR3 protein is CATSDLQFTEAFF. DNA for the CDR3: TGTGCCACCAGTGACCTACAGTTCACTGAAGCTTTCTTT.

This rearrangement joins TRBV5-6 to TRBJ1-2, with D perhaps TRBD1 (5 bases). CDR1 SGHDT and CDR2 YYEEEE come from the germline V gene. This CDR3 contains 13 residues. Trimming cost V 7 bases and J 4 bases, with 14 bases left between them. The DNA of the CDR3 is TGTGCCAGCGGGGGGATAGAAGGCTATGGCTACACCTTC. It codes for CASGGIEGYGYTF.

This clone was counted once. The rearrangement joins TRBV28 to TRBJ2-3; 9 positions match TRBD2. V shed 6 bases, J shed 7 bases, and the junction held 8 bases outside the gene matches. CDR1 and CDR2 (germline): MDHEN, SYDVKM. The CDR3 spans 14 residues. The CDR3: CASRGGRASNTQYF. The CDR3 DNA follows: TGTGCCAGCAGGGGCGGGAGGGCCAGCAATACGCAGTATTTT.

Only one count was recorded for this clone. The chain couples TRBV5-1 to TRBJ1-1, with 7 bases matching TRBD1. The CDR3 contains 14 residues. J was trimmed by 2 bases and V by 4 bases; bases with no gene match: 5. Looked up from germline, CDR1 is SGHRS and CDR2 is YFSETQ. The CDR3 sequence is CASSLRTGNTEAFF. The CDR3 DNA reads as TGCGCCAGCAGCCTCAGGACAGGCAACACTGAAGCTTTCTTT.

This clone was picked up one time. This chain joins TRBV27 and TRBJ1-5, with D perhaps TRBD1 (6 bases). Trimming removed 5 bases from V and 5 bases from J, with 13 bases in between. The length of the CDR3 is 14 residues. Looked up from germline, CDR1 is MNHEY and CDR2 is SMNVEV (reference sequence). In DNA form, the CDR3 reads TGTGCCAGCAGTAGAGGACAGACCGATCAGCCCCAGCATTTT. Amino acids: CASSRGQTDQPQHF.

This clone has a single count. The DNA of the CDR3 is TGTGCCAGCAGCGGGACAGGGGCAACTAATGAAAAACTGTTTTTT. Translation: CASSGTGATNEKLFF. The chain joins TRBV7-6 to TRBJ1-4; 10 bases map to TRBD1. This CDR3 has 15 residues. Germline loops: CDR1 SGHVS, CDR2 FNYEAQ. V was pared by 5 bases and J by 0 bases, with 0 bases of the junction left unmatched.

The genes are TRBV18 and TRBJ2-6, with TRBD2 matching over 7 bases. CDR1 and CDR2 from the germline V gene are KGHSH and LQKENI. This CDR3 comprises 18 residues. Trimming at V came to 2 bases and at J to 0 bases, leaving 7 bases not matched to a gene. The CDR3 DNA reads as TGTGCCAGCTCACCAGGGGGGGGTGTCCTCTCTGGGGCCAACGTCCTGACTTTC. This translates into CASSPGGGVLSGANVLTF.